This T cell receptor (beta chain) was identified during a study of blood T cell repertoires in COVID-19. Method: immunoSEQ multiplex PCR; TCRdb's copy keeps in-frame clones and lacks some. Of tens of thousands of clones listed, around four fifths were seen once; the top ten hold under 3%. This receptor was obtained from a man between 50 and 59 years old with acute or convalescent COVID-19. Sample: peripheral blood.

The CDR3 DNA is TGCGCCAGCAGCTTAGTTAGGTCAGGGGGACTTCAAGAGACCCAGTACTTC. It encodes CASSLVRSGGLQETQYF. The gene calls are TRBV5-1 and TRBJ2-5; weak D call: TRBD1 (7 bases). The CDR3 loop spans 17 amino acids. CDR1 is SGHRS, CDR2 YFSETQ, per germline. The germline V and J ends were trimmed by 2 bases and 2 bases, with 19 bases remaining between them. The full variable domain, its missing parts supplied by reference TRBV5-1 and TRBJ2-5, is KAGVTQTPRYLIKTRGQQVTLSCSPISGHRSVSWYQQTPGQGLQFLFEYFSETQRNKGNFPGRFSGRQFSNSRSEMNVSTLELGDSALYLCASSLVRSGGLQETQYFGPGTRLLVL.